This TCR beta chain emerged from a study of blood T cell repertoires in COVID-19. J gave up 14 bases and V 3 bases, and 10 bases lay outside the gene matches. The CDR3 has 14 residues. Germline V lookup: CDR1 SGHAT, CDR2 FQNNGV. Clones were sequenced by immunoSEQ multiplex PCR, and TCRdb holds only the in-frame ones, with some missing. Here the sample spans roughly 150,000 clones, about 80% being singletons. The rearrangement links TRBV11-2 to TRBJ1-6, with 7 bases matching TRBD1. The TCR originated in a man aged 70-80 years with active or convalescent COVID-19. Source material: peripheral blood. Here the CDR3 reads CASSLAGTEGTLHF. Here the CDR3 DNA reads TGTGCCAGCAGCTTGGCGGGGACAGAGGGCACCCTCCACTTT.